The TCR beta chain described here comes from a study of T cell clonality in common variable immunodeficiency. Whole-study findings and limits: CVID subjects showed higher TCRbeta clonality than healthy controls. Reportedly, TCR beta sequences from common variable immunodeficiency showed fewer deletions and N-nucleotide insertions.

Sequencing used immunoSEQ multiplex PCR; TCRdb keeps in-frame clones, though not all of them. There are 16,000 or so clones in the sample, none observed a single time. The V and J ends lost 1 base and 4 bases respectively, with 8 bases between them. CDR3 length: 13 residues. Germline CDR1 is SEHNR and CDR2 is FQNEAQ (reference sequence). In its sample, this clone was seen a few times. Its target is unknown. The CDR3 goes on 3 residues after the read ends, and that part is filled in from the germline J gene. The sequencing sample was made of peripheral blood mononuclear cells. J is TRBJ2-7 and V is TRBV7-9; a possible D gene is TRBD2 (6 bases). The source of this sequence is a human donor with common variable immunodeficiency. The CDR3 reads CASSLGGIYEQYF. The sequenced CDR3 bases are TGTGCCAGCAGCTTAGGCGGGATTTACGAG.